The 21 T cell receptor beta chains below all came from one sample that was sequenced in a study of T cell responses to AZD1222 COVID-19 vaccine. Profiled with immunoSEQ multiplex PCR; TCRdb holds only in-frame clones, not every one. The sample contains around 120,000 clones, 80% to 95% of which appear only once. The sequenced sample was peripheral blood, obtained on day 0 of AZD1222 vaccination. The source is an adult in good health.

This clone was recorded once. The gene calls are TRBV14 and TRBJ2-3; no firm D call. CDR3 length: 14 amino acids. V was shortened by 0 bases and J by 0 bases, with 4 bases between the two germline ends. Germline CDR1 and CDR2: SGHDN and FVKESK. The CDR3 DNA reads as TGTGCCAGCAGCCAAGACCTCAGCACAGATACGCAGTATTTT. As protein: CASSQDLSTDTQYF.

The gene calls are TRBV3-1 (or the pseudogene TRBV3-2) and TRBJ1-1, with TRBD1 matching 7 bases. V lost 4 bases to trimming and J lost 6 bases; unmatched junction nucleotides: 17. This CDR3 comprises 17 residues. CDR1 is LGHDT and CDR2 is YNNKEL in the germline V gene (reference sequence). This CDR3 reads CASSRFTYRDSNSEAFF. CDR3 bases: TGTGCCAGCAGCCGATTCACCTACCGGGACAGTAATTCTGAAGCTTTCTTT.

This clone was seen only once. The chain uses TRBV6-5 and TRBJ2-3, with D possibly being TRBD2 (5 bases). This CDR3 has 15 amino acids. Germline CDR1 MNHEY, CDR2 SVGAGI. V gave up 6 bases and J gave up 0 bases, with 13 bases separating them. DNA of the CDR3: TGTGCCAGCAGCCAGCGGTTATCTAGCACAGATACGCAGTATTTT. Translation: CASSQRLSSTDTQYF.

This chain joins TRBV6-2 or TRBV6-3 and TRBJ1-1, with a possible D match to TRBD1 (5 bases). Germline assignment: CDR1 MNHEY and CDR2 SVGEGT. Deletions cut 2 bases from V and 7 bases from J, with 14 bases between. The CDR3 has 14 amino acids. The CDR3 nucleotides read TGTGCCAGCAGTTACGTCAAAAAGGGGCTTGAAGCTTTCTTT. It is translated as CASSYVKKGLEAFF.

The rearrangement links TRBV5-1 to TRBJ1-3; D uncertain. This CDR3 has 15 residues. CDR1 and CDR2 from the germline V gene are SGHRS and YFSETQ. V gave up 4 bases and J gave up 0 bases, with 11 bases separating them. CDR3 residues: CASSPGLSSGNTIYF. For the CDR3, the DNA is TGCGCCAGCAGCCCTGGACTTTCCTCTGGAAACACCATATATTTT.

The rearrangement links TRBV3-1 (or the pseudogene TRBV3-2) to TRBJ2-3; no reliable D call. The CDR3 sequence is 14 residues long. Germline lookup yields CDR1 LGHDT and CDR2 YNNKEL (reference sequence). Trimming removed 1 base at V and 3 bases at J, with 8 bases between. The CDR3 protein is CASSQAPDTDTQYF. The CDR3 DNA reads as TGTGCCAGCAGCCAAGCACCAGATACAGATACGCAGTATTTT.

For the CDR3, the DNA is TGTGCCAGCAGCTCCGGGACTAGCGGGTTGAAGACCCAGTACTTC. Amino acids: CASSSGTSGLKTQYF. The V call is TRBV5-4, the J call TRBJ2-5, with 12 bases that match TRBD2. V shed 3 bases and J 6 bases; nucleotides not matched to a gene: 6. The CDR3 runs 15 residues. The V gene's germline CDR1 is SGHNT and CDR2 YYREEE (reference sequence).

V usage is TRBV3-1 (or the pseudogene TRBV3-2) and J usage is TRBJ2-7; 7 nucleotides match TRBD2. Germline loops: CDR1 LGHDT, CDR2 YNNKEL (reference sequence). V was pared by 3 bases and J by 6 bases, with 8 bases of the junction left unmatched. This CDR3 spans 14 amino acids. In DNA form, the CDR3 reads TGTGCCAGCAGCCAGGTGGGGGGGGAGCTCGAGCAGTACTTC. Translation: CASSQVGGELEQYF.

The CDR3 sequence is CASSVGSSLAVSSYEQYF. The CDR3 bases are TGTGCCAGCAGCGTAGGGTCATCGCTAGCGGTGAGCTCCTACGAGCAGTACTTC. This chain uses TRBV9 with TRBJ2-7; 7 nucleotides line up with TRBD2. Germline CDR1 reads SGDLS; CDR2 reads YYNGEE. J lost 0 bases, V lost 0 bases, and 12 bases had no gene match. This CDR3 contains 18 residues.

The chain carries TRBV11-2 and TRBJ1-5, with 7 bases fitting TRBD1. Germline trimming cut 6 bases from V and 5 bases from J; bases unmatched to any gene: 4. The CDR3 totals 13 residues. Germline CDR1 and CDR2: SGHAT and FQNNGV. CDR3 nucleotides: TGTGCCAGCAGTTCCAGGGGGGATCAGCCCCAGCATTTT. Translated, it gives CASSSRGDQPQHF.

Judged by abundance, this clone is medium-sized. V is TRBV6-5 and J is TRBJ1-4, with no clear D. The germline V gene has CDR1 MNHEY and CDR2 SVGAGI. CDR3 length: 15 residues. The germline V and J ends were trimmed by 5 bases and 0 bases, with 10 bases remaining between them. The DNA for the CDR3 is TGTGCCAGCAGTCCTCGAGGGACAACTAATGAAAAACTGTTTTTT. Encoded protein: CASSPRGTTNEKLFF.

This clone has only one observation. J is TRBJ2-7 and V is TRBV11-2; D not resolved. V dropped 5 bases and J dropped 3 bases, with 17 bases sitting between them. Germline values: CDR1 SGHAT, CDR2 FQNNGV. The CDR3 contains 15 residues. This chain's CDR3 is CASSGPGHLDYEQYF. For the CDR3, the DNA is TGTGCCAGCAGCGGCCCGGGTCACCTCGACTACGAGCAGTACTTC.

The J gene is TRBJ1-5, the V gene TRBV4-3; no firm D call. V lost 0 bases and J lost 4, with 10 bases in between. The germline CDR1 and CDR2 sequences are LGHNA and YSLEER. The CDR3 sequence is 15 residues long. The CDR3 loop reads CASSQDVGDNQPQHF. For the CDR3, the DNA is TGCGCCAGCAGCCAAGATGTTGGGGATAATCAGCCCCAGCATTTT.

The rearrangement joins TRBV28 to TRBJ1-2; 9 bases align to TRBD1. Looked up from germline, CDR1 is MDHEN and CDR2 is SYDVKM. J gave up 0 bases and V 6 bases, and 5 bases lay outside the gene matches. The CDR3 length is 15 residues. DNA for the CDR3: TGTGCCAGCAGCCTCAGGGACAGGGCTAACTATGGCTACACCTTC. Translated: CASSLRDRANYGYTF.

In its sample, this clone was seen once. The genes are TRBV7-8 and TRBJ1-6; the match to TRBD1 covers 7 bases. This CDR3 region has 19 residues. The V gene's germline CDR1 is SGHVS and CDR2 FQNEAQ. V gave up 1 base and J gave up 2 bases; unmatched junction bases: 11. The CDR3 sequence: CASSLVTRQGGTYNSPLHF. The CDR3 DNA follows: TGTGCCAGCAGCTTAGTTACCCGACAGGGTGGAACCTATAATTCACCCCTCCACTTT.

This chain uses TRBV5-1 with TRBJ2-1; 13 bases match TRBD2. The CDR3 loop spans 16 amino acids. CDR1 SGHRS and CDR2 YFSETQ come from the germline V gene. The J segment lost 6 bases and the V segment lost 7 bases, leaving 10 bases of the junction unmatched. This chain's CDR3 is CASPSRTSGRGNEQFF. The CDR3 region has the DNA TGCGCCAGCCCCTCTAGGACTAGCGGGAGAGGCAATGAGCAGTTCTTC.

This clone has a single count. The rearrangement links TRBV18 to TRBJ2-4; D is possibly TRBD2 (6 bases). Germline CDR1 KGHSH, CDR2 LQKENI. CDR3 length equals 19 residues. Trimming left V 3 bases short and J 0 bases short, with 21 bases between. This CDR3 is CASSPKPGDLSIAKNIQYF. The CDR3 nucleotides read TGTGCCAGCTCACCCAAACCCGGGGACTTGAGTATAGCCAAAAACATTCAGTACTTC.

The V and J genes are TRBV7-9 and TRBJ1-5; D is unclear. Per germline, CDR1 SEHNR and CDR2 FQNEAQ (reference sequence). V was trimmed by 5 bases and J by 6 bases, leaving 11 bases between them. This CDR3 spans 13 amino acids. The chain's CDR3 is CASSAGVAQPQHF. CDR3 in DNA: TGTGCCAGCAGCGCCGGGGTGGCTCAGCCCCAGCATTTT.

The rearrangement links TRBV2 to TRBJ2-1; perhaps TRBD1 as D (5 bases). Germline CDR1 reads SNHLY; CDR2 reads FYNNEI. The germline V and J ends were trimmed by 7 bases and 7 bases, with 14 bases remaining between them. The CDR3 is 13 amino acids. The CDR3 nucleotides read TGTGCCAGCACCGAGGACCAGGGAAATGAGCAGTTCTTC. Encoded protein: CASTEDQGNEQFF.

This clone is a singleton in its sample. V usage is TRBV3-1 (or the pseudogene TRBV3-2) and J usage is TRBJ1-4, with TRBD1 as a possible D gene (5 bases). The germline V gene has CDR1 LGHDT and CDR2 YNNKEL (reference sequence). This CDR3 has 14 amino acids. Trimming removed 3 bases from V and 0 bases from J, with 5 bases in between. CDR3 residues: CASSQGATNEKLFF. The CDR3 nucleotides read TGTGCCAGCAGCCAGGGGGCAACTAATGAAAAACTGTTTTTT.

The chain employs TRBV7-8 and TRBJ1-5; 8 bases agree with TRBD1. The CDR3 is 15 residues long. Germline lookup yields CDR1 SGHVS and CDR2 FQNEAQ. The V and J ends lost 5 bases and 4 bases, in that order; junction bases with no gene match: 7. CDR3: CASSLEDRDNQPQHF. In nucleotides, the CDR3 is TGTGCCAGCAGCCTAGAGGACAGGGATAATCAGCCCCAGCATTTT.